This T cell receptor beta chain was sequenced for a study of low-dose radiotherapy and immunotherapy resistance in tumors. Primers targeting TRAV and TRBV primed first-strand cDNA, covering alpha and beta chains. Both a constant-region primer and a V-primer adapter served to amplify TCRs across roughly 20 PCR cycles. TCRdb itself ran the reads through MiXCR, one entry per CDR3 protein. The data show 40,000 or so distinct CDR3 sequences, less than 40% seen once. Of note for this clonotype: A far larger clone is a single base away, which makes a read error likely.

The sample's time point: before trial treatment. The trim removed 3 bases at V and 7 bases at J, leaving 18 bases unmatched. CDR1 SGHTS and CDR2 YDEGEE come from the germline V gene. This CDR3 has 18 residues. This sequence originates from a male donor with gallbladder cancer. This rearrangement joins TRBV5-8 to TRBJ2-5, with 10 bases aligning to TRBD1. The sample here was PBMCs, taken before treatment. The CDR3 here is CASSYPDRGTTTKGTQYF. The CDR3 bases are TGTGCCAGCAGCTACCCGGACAGGGGGACTACCACTAAAGGGACCCAGTACTTC.